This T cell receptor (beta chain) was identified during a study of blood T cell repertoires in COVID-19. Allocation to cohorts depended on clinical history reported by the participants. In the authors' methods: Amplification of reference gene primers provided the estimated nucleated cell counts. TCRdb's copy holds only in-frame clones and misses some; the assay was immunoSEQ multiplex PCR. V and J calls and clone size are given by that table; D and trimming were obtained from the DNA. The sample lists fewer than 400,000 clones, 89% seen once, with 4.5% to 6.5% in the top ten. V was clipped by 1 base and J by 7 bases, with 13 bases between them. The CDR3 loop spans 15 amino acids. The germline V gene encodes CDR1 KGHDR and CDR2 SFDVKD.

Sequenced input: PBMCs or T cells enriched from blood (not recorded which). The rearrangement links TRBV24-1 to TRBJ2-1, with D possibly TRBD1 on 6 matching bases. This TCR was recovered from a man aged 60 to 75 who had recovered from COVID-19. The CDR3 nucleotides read TGTGCCACCAGTGATTTTAAGGGGGTGAAAAATGAGCAGTTCTTC. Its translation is CATSDFKGVKNEQFF.